The rows below give T cell receptor beta chains drawn from one sample of a study of molecular identifiers for immune sequencing clone quantification. TCRdb re-called the PCR reads through MiXCR, storing one row per CDR3 protein. The sample lists about 640,000 distinct CDR3 sequences, just under 20% occurring once. What was sequenced was naive CD8+ T cells from blood, with Jurkat cell RNA spiked in. The source is a human donor in good health. Some libraries in this study had Jurkat cell RNA spiked in. CDR3s include the opening cysteine and the closing phenylalanine or tryptophan. D genes are given only for firm matches. Clone size is stated in some rows and not others, as once, few, many or a class when expanded.

size	V	D	J	DNA	CDR3
many	TRBV20-1	TRBD1	TRBJ2-3	TGCAGTGCTAGGCTTACAGGGGACAGGGCCTCGTGGACGCAGTATTTT	CSARLTGDRASWTQYF
many	TRBV12-3/TRBV12-4	.	TRBJ1-5	TGTGCCAGCAGTTTACGCCTTAGTCAGCCCCAGCATTTT	CASSLRLSQPQHF
many	TRBV20-1	TRBD2	TRBJ2-2	TGCAGTGCTAGACTAGCGGGAGGGCCGATCGAGCTGTTTTTT	CSARLAGGPIELFF
many	TRBV12-3/TRBV12-4	.	TRBJ1-1	TGTGCCAGCACCCCCTCCCCCACTGAAGCTTTCTTT	CASTPSPTEAFF
many	TRBV28	.	TRBJ1-5	TGTGCCAGCCACCCCGACGGGGGTGGCGGTAGCAATCAGCCCCAGCATTTT	CASHPDGGGGSNQPQHF
.	TRBV7-9	TRBD1	TRBJ2-1	TGTGCCAGCAGCTTAGTAGGGACAGGGGAGTTCGAGCAGTTCTTC	CASSLVGTGEFEQFF
many	TRBV29-1	.	TRBJ2-3	TGCAGCGTTGAACTTCGTCTTACAGATACGCAGTATTTT	CSVELRLTDTQYF
many	TRBV20-1	TRBD1	TRBJ2-7	TGCAGTGCTAGAGATCCGGAGGGGACAGGGGATCTCGAGCAGTACTTC	CSARDPEGTGDLEQYF
many	TRBV11-2	.	TRBJ2-7	TGTGCCAGCAGCTTAGATCTAGTCCCCGAGCAGTACTTC	CASSLDLVPEQYF
many	TRBV7-8	TRBD1	TRBJ2-3	TGTGCCAGCAGCTTGACGGGACAGGGGGTTTCAGATACGCAGTATTTT	CASSLTGQGVSDTQYF
many	TRBV7-9	.	TRBJ1-2	TGTGCCAGCAGCTTAGGTCCAGGGCATGGCTACACCTTC	CASSLGPGHGYTF
.	TRBV6-7	.	TRBJ2-5	TGTGCCAGCGAACGGGGGGAGACCCAGTACTTC	CASERGETQYF
few	TRBV3-2	.	TRBJ2-7	TGTGCCAGCAGCCCACGGACAGCGCTCCATCTCGAGCAGTACTTC	CASSPRTALHLEQYF
many	TRBV6-5	.	TRBJ1-1	TGTGCCAGCAGTACCCCTGGGGGAGGGTACACTGAAGCTTTCTTT	CASSTPGGGYTEAFF
many	TRBV28	.	TRBJ2-3	TGTGCCAGCAGTTCCCCTACCGGGACCGTGAGCCGATTAAACACAGATACGCAGTATTTT	CASSSPTGTVSRLNTDTQYF
.	TRBV21-1	.	TRBJ1-2	TGTGCCAGCAGCAAAGTAACAGATAACTATGGCTACACCTTC	CASSKVTDNYGYTF
few	TRBV20-1	TRBD2	TRBJ2-1	TGCAGTGCAAAAAATCTAGCGGGAGAGAACAATGAGCAGTTCTTC	CSAKNLAGENNEQFF
many	TRBV27	.	TRBJ2-2	TGTGCCAGCAGACACCCCACCGGGGAGCTGTTTTTT	CASRHPTGELFF
.	TRBV7-6	.	TRBJ2-1	TGTGCCACAGCTGAGAGGTACAGTGAGCAGTTCTTC	CATAERYSEQFF
few	TRBV5-4	.	TRBJ2-5	TGTACCAGCAGCTTGGCAGGGTCGGGGGAGACCCAGTACTTC	CTSSLAGSGETQYF
.	TRBV7-9	.	TRBJ1-3	TGTGCCAGCACCGGTAGAGGAAACACCATATATTTT	CASTGRGNTIYF
many	TRBV4-3	.	TRBJ2-1	TGCGCCAGCAGCCAAGATCCGGTCAGCTCCTACAATGAGCAGTTCTTC	CASSQDPVSSYNEQFF
many	TRBV7-9	.	TRBJ2-3	TGTGCCAGCAGCCCCCGGGACTCCAAAACCACAGATACGCAGTATTTT	CASSPRDSKTTDTQYF
.	TRBV21-1	.	TRBJ2-5	TGTGCCAGCAGCAAAGAGCCTAGCGGGAGGACACAAGAGACCCAGTACTTC	CASSKEPSGRTQETQYF
many	TRBV6-6	.	TRBJ2-3	TGTGCCACGACCGCAGATTCAGATACGCAGTATTTT	CATTADSDTQYF
many	TRBV6-5	.	TRBJ1-1	TGTGCCAGCAGTTACTCTGGGGAGACTGAAGCTTTCTTT	CASSYSGETEAFF
.	TRBV7-2	TRBD2	TRBJ2-5	TGTGCCAGCGAGTGGGGCGGGAGTTACCAAGAGACCCAGTACTTC	CASEWGGSYQETQYF
.	TRBV6-2/TRBV6-3	.	TRBJ2-1	TGTGCCAGCAGTCCGACCTTTGGGGGCGGAACTCCCTACAATGAGCAGTTCTTC	CASSPTFGGGTPYNEQFF
many	TRBV12-3/TRBV12-4	.	TRBJ1-2	TGTGCCAGCAGTTCCTTACCGGGACATTCCTCTGGCTACACCTTC	CASSSLPGHSSGYTF
many	TRBV2	.	TRBJ1-4	TGTGCCAGCAGTTGGCAGACCGCAACTAATGAAAAACTGTTTTTT	CASSWQTATNEKLFF
many	TRBV9	TRBD1	TRBJ1-5	TGTGCCAGCAGCGCGACAGGGTTCAATCAGCCCCAGCATTTT	CASSATGFNQPQHF
many	TRBV6-2/TRBV6-3	TRBD2	TRBJ2-3	TGTGCCAGCAGTTATAGCGGGATCGGGACAGATACGCAGTATTTT	CASSYSGIGTDTQYF
.	TRBV7-7	.	TRBJ2-3	TGTGCCAGCGGCTTACGCGGTGGATCCACAGATACGCAGTATTTT	CASGLRGGSTDTQYF